This T cell receptor beta chain was recovered during a study of radiotherapy plus CTLA-4 blockade in lung cancer. Profiling relied on immunoSEQ multiplex PCR, and the TCRdb table lists in-frame clones only, not all of them. This table holds some 120,000 clones, roughly 80% found once. Focal radiation was given together with CTLA-4 blockade (ipilimumab) to patients with chemo-refractory metastatic non-small-cell lung cancer. From germline, CDR1 is MDHEN and CDR2 SYDVKM. The CDR3 consists of 15 residues. V lost 6 bases and J 0 bases, leaving 15 bases between the germline ends. V and J are TRBV28 and TRBJ2-7, with D perhaps assigned TRBD1 or TRBD2 (5 bases each). The TCR comes from a human donor with non-small cell lung cancer that progressed on radiotherapy plus ipilimumab. Some clones in this sample may be carry-over from other donors' samples. The sample in question was peripheral blood, obtained from a patient treated with radiotherapy plus ipilimumab. The CDR3 here is CASRDDKGTSYEQYF. For the CDR3, the DNA is TGTGCCAGCAGGGACGACAAGGGGACCTCCTACGAGCAGTACTTC.